The sequence of this TCR beta chain was determined in a study of blood T cell repertoires in COVID-19. Study-wide background: Acute-phase and convalescent COVID-19 samples originated in the United States, Italy and Spain. PBMCs, B-cell-depleted T cells, or T cells provided the cDNA or gDNA that made up the material.

The germline V gene has CDR1 LGHDT and CDR2 YNNKEL (reference sequence). There are 17 residues in the CDR3. Losses at the gene ends were 4 bases for V and 2 bases for J; bases not matched to a gene: 4. The table lists this clone with a few counts. Authors' analysis steps: Amplification with reference gene primers provided the estimates of nucleated cell counts. This table comes from immunoSEQ multiplex PCR, and its TCRdb copy is limited to in-frame clones, with some not included. The D gene and trimming were derived from the DNA, and the V and J assignments and clone size from that table. The sample yields tens of thousands of clones, 80% seen once.

The sequencing sample was made of peripheral blood. The chain joins TRBV3-1 (or the pseudogene TRBV3-2) to TRBJ2-2; 13 bases are shared with TRBD2. The receptor comes from a man aged 55 to 70 with active or convalescent COVID-19. CDR3: CASSRLAGGGNTGELFF. In DNA form, the CDR3 reads TGTGCCAGCAGCCGACTAGCGGGGGGCGGTAACACCGGGGAGCTGTTTTTT.